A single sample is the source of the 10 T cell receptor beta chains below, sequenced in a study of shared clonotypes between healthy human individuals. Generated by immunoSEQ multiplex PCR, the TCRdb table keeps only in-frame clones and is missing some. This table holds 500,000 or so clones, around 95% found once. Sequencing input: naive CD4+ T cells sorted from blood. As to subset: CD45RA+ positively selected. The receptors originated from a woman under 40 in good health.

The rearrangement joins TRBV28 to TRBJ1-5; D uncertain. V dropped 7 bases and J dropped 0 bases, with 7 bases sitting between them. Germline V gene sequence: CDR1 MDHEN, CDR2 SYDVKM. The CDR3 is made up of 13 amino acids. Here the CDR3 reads CASTKYSNQPQHF. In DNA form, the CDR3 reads TGTGCCAGCACCAAATATAGCAATCAGCCCCAGCATTTT.

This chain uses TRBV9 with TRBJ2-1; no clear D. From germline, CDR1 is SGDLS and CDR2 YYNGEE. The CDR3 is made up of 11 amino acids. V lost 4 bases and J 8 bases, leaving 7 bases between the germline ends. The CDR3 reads CASSPDHEQFF. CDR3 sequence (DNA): TGTGCCAGCAGCCCCGACCATGAGCAGTTCTTC.

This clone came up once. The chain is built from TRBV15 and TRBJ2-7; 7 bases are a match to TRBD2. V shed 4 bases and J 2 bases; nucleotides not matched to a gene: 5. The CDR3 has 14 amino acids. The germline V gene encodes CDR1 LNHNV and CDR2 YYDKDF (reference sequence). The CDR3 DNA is TGTGCCACCAGCACCCGAGCGGGGACCTACGAGCAGTACTTC. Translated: CATSTRAGTYEQYF.

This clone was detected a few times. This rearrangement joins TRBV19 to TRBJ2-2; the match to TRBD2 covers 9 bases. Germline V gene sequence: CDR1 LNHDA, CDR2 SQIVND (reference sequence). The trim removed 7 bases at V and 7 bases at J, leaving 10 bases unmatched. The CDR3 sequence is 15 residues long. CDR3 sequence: CASKQREVVGGELFF. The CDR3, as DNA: TGTGCCAGTAAACAGCGGGAGGTCGTTGGCGGGGAGCTGTTTTTT.

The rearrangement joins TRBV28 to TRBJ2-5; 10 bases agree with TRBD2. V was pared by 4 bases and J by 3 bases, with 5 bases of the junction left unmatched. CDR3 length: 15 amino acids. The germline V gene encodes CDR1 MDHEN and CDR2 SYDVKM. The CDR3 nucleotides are TGTGCCAGCAGTTCAGCCGGGACTAGCGAAGAGACCCAGTACTTC. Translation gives CASSSAGTSEETQYF.

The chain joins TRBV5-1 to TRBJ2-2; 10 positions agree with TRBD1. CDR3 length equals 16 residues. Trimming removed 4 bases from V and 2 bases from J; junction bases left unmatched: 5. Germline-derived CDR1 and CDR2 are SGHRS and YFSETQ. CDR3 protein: CASSADRGLNTGELFF. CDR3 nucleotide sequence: TGCGCCAGCAGCGCTGACAGGGGGCTTAACACCGGGGAGCTGTTTTTT.

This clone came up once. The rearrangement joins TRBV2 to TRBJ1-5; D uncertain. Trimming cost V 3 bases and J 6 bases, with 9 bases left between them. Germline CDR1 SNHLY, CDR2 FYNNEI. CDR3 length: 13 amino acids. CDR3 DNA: TGTGCCAGCAGTGAGAGGCTACGTCAGCCCCAGCATTTT. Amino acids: CASSERLRQPQHF.

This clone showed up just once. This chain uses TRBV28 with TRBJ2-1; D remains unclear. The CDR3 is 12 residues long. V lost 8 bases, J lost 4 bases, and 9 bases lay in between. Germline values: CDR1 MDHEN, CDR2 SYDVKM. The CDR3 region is CASVGPYNEQFF. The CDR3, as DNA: TGTGCCAGCGTGGGCCCATACAATGAGCAGTTCTTC.

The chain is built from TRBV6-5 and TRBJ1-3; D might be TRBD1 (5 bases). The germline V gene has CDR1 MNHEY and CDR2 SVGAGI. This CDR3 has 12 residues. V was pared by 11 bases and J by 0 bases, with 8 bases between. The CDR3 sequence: CAVRDSGNTIYF. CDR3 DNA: TGTGCCGTCAGGGACTCTGGAAACACCATATATTTT.

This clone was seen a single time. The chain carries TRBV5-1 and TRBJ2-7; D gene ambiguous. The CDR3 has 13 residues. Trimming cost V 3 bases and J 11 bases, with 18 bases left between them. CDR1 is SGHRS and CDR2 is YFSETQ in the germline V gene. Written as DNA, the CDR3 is TGCGCCAGCAGCTACCCCGATCTCCGGACGGAGTACTTC. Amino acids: CASSYPDLRTEYF.